This T cell receptor beta chain was profiled in a study of blood T cell repertoires in COVID-19. About the research overall: Collection of acute and convalescent COVID-19 samples took place in the United States, Italy and Spain.

V was pared by 4 bases and J by 7 bases, with 14 bases between. Per germline, CDR1 SGHRS and CDR2 YFSETQ. The CDR3 has 14 amino acids. The assay was immunoSEQ multiplex PCR, and TCRdb's table has in-frame clones only and misses some. The sample yields approximately 360,000 clones, around 90% seen once. The TCR sequence derives from a man younger than 35 with active or convalescent COVID-19. This chain links TRBV5-1 with TRBJ1-4, with D perhaps matching TRBD1 (5 bases). The sample comprised peripheral blood. CDR3 in DNA: TGCGCCAGCAGCGGGGGACCGCGGGGTGAAAAACTGTTTTTT. Amino acid sequence: CASSGGPRGEKLFF.